This is a list of T cell receptor beta chains from one sample in a study of T cell responses to AZD1222 COVID-19 vaccine. The repertoire was sequenced with immunoSEQ multiplex PCR; TCRdb's copy has only in-frame clones and lacks some. The sample includes under 150,000 clones, about 92% of them seen just once. The source material was peripheral blood, sampled on day 0 of AZD1222 vaccination. The receptors derive from an adult in good health. CDR3s include the opening cysteine and the closing phenylalanine or tryptophan. Expanded clones get a size class; other rows say once, few or many, or leave the size out.

v_call	j_call	clone_size	cdr3_aa
TRBV7-6	TRBJ2-1	-	CASGGANRNEQFF
TRBV28	TRBJ1-1	-	CASSTGTGLGTEAFF
TRBV18	TRBJ2-2	-	CATFKSSSTGELFF
TRBV15	TRBJ1-1	-	CATSSRQGMNTEAFF
TRBV3-1/TRBV3-2	TRBJ2-1	-	CASSQDLWGHEQFF
TRBV28	TRBJ1-4	once	CASSLLGQGTNEKLFF
TRBV6-1	TRBJ1-5	once	CASSESQGRVYRDQPQHF
TRBV7-6	TRBJ2-3	-	CASSSRPGTQYF
TRBV6-1	TRBJ1-1	-	CASSDQGKNTEAFF
TRBV5-4	TRBJ1-1	-	CASSPGGLAEAFF
TRBV9	TRBJ2-7	-	CASSVDAGPYEQYF
TRBV4-1	TRBJ2-7	-	CASSHILAGGDEQYF
TRBV10-3	TRBJ2-6	-	CAIRQGSLNGANVLTF
TRBV19	TRBJ2-5	-	CASSPRTSGGQETQYF
TRBV28	TRBJ1-5	few	CASSSQGDQPQHF
TRBV28	TRBJ2-6	-	CASSLWVGGQGQVGANVLTF
TRBV30	TRBJ1-2	-	CAWSVGFYGYTF
TRBV13	TRBJ2-1	-	CASSLGQENYNEQFF
TRBV5-1	TRBJ1-6	-	CASSPGRDSPLHF
TRBV29-1	TRBJ2-1	-	CSVGDYNEQFF
TRBV28	TRBJ2-1	-	CASSRSGPAEQFF
TRBV11-2	TRBJ1-2	-	CASSSPGTVYGYTF
TRBV7-9	TRBJ2-7	-	CASSSLGGSSYEQYF
TRBV4-2	TRBJ1-5	-	CASSQARASNQPQHF
TRBV27	TRBJ1-5	-	CASSFLWGQPQHF
TRBV4-1	TRBJ2-7	-	CASSPQTGIYEQYF
TRBV5-1	TRBJ2-1	-	CASRLAGGNEQFF
TRBV29-1	TRBJ2-5	-	CSVEVAVQETQYF
TRBV13	TRBJ2-1	-	CASSLYEQFF
TRBV19	TRBJ1-5	-	CASSIGTGGSNQPQHF
TRBV5-1	TRBJ2-4	-	CASSELGDPANIQYF
TRBV10-1	TRBJ1-1	-	CASSGGVRRNTEAFF
TRBV7-3	TRBJ2-7	-	CASSSNDGEQYF
TRBV27	TRBJ2-5	-	CASREREGLETQYF
TRBV5-1	TRBJ2-7	-	CASSWGQGRRNEQYF
TRBV19	TRBJ1-3	-	CACVDRATGNTIYF
TRBV9	TRBJ2-1	-	CASSFGSPTYNEQFF
TRBV5-1	TRBJ2-1	-	CASSPPGLGNEQFF
TRBV3-1/TRBV3-2	TRBJ2-3	-	CASSYRGQKDTQYF
TRBV27	TRBJ2-7	-	CASSFLAYGTSGESSYEQYF
TRBV4-1	TRBJ2-7	many	CASSYRGMDEQYF
TRBV6-5	TRBJ1-5	once	CASNRDPTNNQPQHF
TRBV9	TRBJ2-2	-	CASSVLQNTGELFF
TRBV18	TRBJ1-5	-	CASSPNRGQMGQPQHF
TRBV4-1	TRBJ1-2	-	CASSQFRAHYGYTF
TRBV10-3	TRBJ2-7	-	CAISAALAGGLRYEQYF